This T cell receptor beta chain emerged from a study of immune evolution from preneoplasia to lung adenocarcinoma. Study results and limitations: Normal lung had the highest top T cell clone frequencies.

This clone was detected once. What it binds is not known. The CDR3 covers 14 residues. With 5 bases removed from V and 4 bases from J, the gap between germline ends came to 14 bases. Germline CDR1 SGHNT, CDR2 YENEEA. Generated by immunoSEQ multiplex PCR, the TCRdb table keeps only in-frame clones and is missing some. The data contain some 10,000 clones, 82% of them singletons. The material sequenced was FFPE minimally invasive lung adenocarcinoma tissue. The rearrangement joins TRBV11-3 to TRBJ1-2; D is possibly TRBD1 (5 bases). The TCR sequence derives from a person aged 70 to 79 with lung adenocarcinoma. DNA of the CDR3: TGTGCCAGCAGCATTTTAGCGGGGACCTATGGCTACACCTTC. Translation: CASSILAGTYGYTF.